The 11 T cell receptor beta chains in this list originate from one sample, sequenced in a study of T cell responses to AZD1222 COVID-19 vaccine. Data came from immunoSEQ multiplex PCR; TCRdb stores just in-frame clones and leaves some out. The table records about 210,000 clones, 85% to 95% of them present only once. The starting material was peripheral blood, obtained on day 0 of AZD1222 vaccination. These receptors were collected from an adult in good health.

The chain uses TRBV12-3 or TRBV12-4 and TRBJ1-1, with D hard to call. This CDR3 has 11 amino acids. With 8 bases removed from V and 1 base from J, the gap between germline ends came to 5 bases. The CDR3 nucleotides read TGTGCCAGCGTCCAGAACACTGAAGCTTTCTTT. Translated, it gives CASVQNTEAFF.

This clone was seen once. This chain uses TRBV28 with TRBJ1-5, with 9 bases lining up with TRBD1. V shed 11 bases, J shed 2 bases, and the junction held 4 bases outside the gene matches. The CDR3 is 13 residues long. CDR1 is MDHEN, CDR2 SYDVKM, per germline. The CDR3 sequence: CAGRQGGNQPQHF. The CDR3 DNA reads as TGTGCCGGACGACAGGGGGGCAATCAGCCCCAGCATTTT.

The rearrangement links TRBV5-1 to TRBJ2-2; the D gene is possibly TRBD2 (5 bases). CDR3 length: 14 amino acids. Germline V gene lookup returns CDR1 SGHRS and CDR2 YFSETQ. Trimming took off 1 base at V and 5 bases at J, with 9 bases between the two ends. This CDR3 is CASSLRTGTGELFF. The CDR3 nucleotides are TGCGCCAGCAGCTTGCGGACGGGGACCGGGGAGCTGTTTTTT.

This rearrangement joins TRBV7-9 to TRBJ1-2, with D uncertain. Germline V gene data show CDR1 as SEHNR and CDR2 as FQNEAQ (reference sequence). The CDR3 sequence is 12 residues long. V lost 1 base, J lost 3 bases, and 3 bases lay in between. CDR3 coding DNA: TGTGCCAGCAGCTTAGGAGACTATGGCTACACCTTC. Translated, it gives CASSLGDYGYTF.

This sequence joins TRBV3-1 (or the pseudogene TRBV3-2) and TRBJ2-3, with 12 nucleotides matching TRBD2. The CDR3 runs to 16 residues. CDR1 and CDR2 (germline): LGHDT, YNNKEL (reference sequence). V gave up 1 base and J gave up 5 bases; unmatched junction bases: 4. CDR3 amino acids: CASSQGPSGGGDTQYF. The DNA of the CDR3 is TGTGCCAGCAGCCAAGGGCCTAGCGGGGGGGGAGATACGCAGTATTTT.

The rearrangement joins TRBV19 to TRBJ1-1; 11 bases map to TRBD1. With 6 bases clipped from V and 4 bases from J, the junction kept 4 bases outside the gene matches. This CDR3 has 14 residues. Germline-derived CDR1 and CDR2 are LNHDA and SQIVND (reference sequence). The CDR3 loop is CASRTGTGGTEAFF. The DNA of the CDR3 is TGTGCCAGTAGAACCGGGACAGGGGGCACTGAAGCTTTCTTT.

In this sample, this clone turned up once. The J gene is TRBJ2-7, the V gene TRBV19; maybe TRBD1 (6 bases). CDR1 is LNHDA, CDR2 SQIVND, per germline (reference sequence). This CDR3 has 16 residues. The V gene lost 3 bases and the J gene lost 2 bases, with 17 bases spanning the gap. In nucleotides, the CDR3 is TGTGCCAGTAGTATCAGGGGAAAAGAAACCGCCTACGAGCAGTACTTC. Translating gives CASSIRGKETAYEQYF.

This chain links TRBV5-1 with TRBJ1-2, with 7 positions matching TRBD1. CDR3 length: 14 amino acids. V trimming: 2 bases; J trimming: 5 bases; junction bases outside the gene matches: 6. Germline V gene data show CDR1 as SGHRS and CDR2 as YFSETQ. The CDR3 is CASSLGGGEYGYTF. DNA of the CDR3: TGCGCCAGCAGCTTAGGGGGCGGTGAATATGGCTACACCTTC.

This rearrangement joins TRBV29-1 to TRBJ1-6; D is perhaps TRBD1 (5 bases). Trimming shortened V by 5 bases and J by 7 bases, and 12 bases separated the two germline ends. The CDR3 consists of 13 residues. Germline V gene sequence: CDR1 SQVTM, CDR2 ANQGSEA. DNA for the CDR3: TGCAGCGTTAGGAGGGGCGCCAATTCACCCCTCCACTTT. This gives the protein CSVRRGANSPLHF.

CDR3 DNA: TGTGCCAGCAGTTACACCCCGGGACAGGGGGTAGACACCATATATTTT. Translation: CASSYTPGQGVDTIYF. J is TRBJ1-3 and V is TRBV6-5; 11 bases line up with TRBD1. Germline CDR1 reads MNHEY; CDR2 reads SVGAGI. The V gene end was trimmed by 2 bases and the J gene end by 8 bases; junction bases not matched to a gene: 8. The CDR3 totals 16 residues.

The rearrangement joins TRBV10-1 to TRBJ2-3; a possible D gene is TRBD2 (6 bases). The length of the CDR3 is 16 residues. Deletions cut 3 bases from V and 0 bases from J, with 13 bases between. Germline loops: CDR1 WNHNN, CDR2 SYGVQD (reference sequence). CDR3 region: CASSEGSGASTDTQYF. The DNA of the CDR3 is TGCGCCAGCAGTGAAGGTAGCGGCGCTAGCACAGATACGCAGTATTTT.